These T cell receptor beta chains were read from a single sample in a study of T cell responses to AZD1222 COVID-19 vaccine. Sequencing used immunoSEQ multiplex PCR; TCRdb keeps in-frame clones, though not all of them. The table has approximately 190,000 clones, roughly 88% seen once; the top ten hold over 0.75%. The sample in question was peripheral blood, obtained on day 0 of AZD1222 vaccination. Every receptor here comes from an adult in good health. CDR3s include the opening cysteine and the closing phenylalanine or tryptophan. A D gene is named only where the DNA matches it firmly. Not all rows give a size; the values are once, few, many and, for expanded clones, a class.

abundance	d_gene	v_gene	j_gene	CDR3nt	CDR3aa
NA	NA	TRBV6-6	TRBJ1-1	TGTGCCAGCAGTTATGGGGGGCTGACTGAAGCTTTCTTT	CASSYGGLTEAFF
NA	NA	TRBV6-5	TRBJ2-2	TGTGCCAGCAGTTACCCCCGCCCCGGGGAGCTGTTTTTT	CASSYPRPGELFF
NA	NA	TRBV7-9	TRBJ1-1	TGTGCCAGCAGCTTGTTATTAGGGGGCACTGAAGCTTTCTTT	CASSLLLGGTEAFF
NA	NA	TRBV5-1	TRBJ2-7	TGCGCCAGCAATGGAGGGGTCGGACAAGGAACCCCCTACGAGCAGTACTTC	CASNGGVGQGTPYEQYF
NA	TRBD1	TRBV5-6	TRBJ1-4	TGTGCCAGCAGCCTGCGGACCGGGGAGGCAGGGGGCGTTGAAAAACTGTTTTTT	CASSLRTGEAGGVEKLFF
NA	NA	TRBV21-1	TRBJ1-3	TGTGCCAGCAGCAGGGACCTCTCTGGAAACACCATATATTTT	CASSRDLSGNTIYF
NA	NA	TRBV27	TRBJ2-7	TGTGCCAGCAGTTTACAGTTACCCGTCCGAGAGACTAGCGAGCAGTACTTC	CASSLQLPVRETSEQYF
NA	TRBD2	TRBV27	TRBJ2-4	TGTGCCAGCAGTGAGCGACCTAGCGGGAGTAAAAACATTCAGTACTTC	CASSERPSGSKNIQYF
NA	TRBD1	TRBV12-3/TRBV12-4	TRBJ1-2	TGTGCCAGCAGAAACGCACAGGGGAGTGGCTACACCTTC	CASRNAQGSGYTF
NA	NA	TRBV6-6	TRBJ2-2	TGTGCCAGCAGTCTATCTTCCGGGACACTGAACACCGGGGAGCTGTTTTTT	CASSLSSGTLNTGELFF
NA	NA	TRBV4-1	TRBJ1-2	TGCGCCAGCAGCCAGGATCCGGGCACTTTATCGGGTGGCTACACCTTC	CASSQDPGTLSGGYTF
few	NA	TRBV7-9	TRBJ2-2	TGTGCCAGCAGCTTTGGGACGTCCCACACCGGGGAGCTGTTTTTT	CASSFGTSHTGELFF
NA	NA	TRBV4-1	TRBJ1-1	TGCGCCAGCAGCCGAATACTAAAGCCAGACAGCCCTGAAGCTTTCTTT	CASSRILKPDSPEAFF
NA	TRBD1	TRBV20-1	TRBJ1-3	TGCAGTGCTAGTACCAACAGGGGTGGAATTAGAAACACCATATATTTT	CSASTNRGGIRNTIYF
NA	NA	TRBV15	TRBJ2-1	TGTGCCACCACCGAGCAGGGCAGCTCCTACAATGAGCAGTTCTTC	CATTEQGSSYNEQFF
NA	NA	TRBV7-2	TRBJ2-5	TGTGCCAGCAGCCCGTCGAGTGCTGGAGAGACCCAGTACTTC	CASSPSSAGETQYF
NA	NA	TRBV6-2/TRBV6-3	TRBJ1-5	TGTGCCAGCAGTCCACCCAGGGGTTATAGCAATCAGCCCCAGCATTTT	CASSPPRGYSNQPQHF
NA	NA	TRBV4-3	TRBJ2-3	TGCGCCAGCAGCCAAGTGGCGACAGCAGTCACAGATACGCAGTATTTT	CASSQVATAVTDTQYF
NA	NA	TRBV9	TRBJ2-7	TGTGCCAGCAGCGGGGGCGGACACCCCTCCTACGAGCAGTACTTC	CASSGGGHPSYEQYF
NA	NA	TRBV15	TRBJ2-7	TGTGCCACCAGCAGAGATTCCGACTGGGACGGAGCCTACGAGCAGTACTTC	CATSRDSDWDGAYEQYF
NA	NA	TRBV19	TRBJ2-1	TGTGCCAGTAAATCGAGAGAAAGCTCCTACAATGAGCAGTTCTTC	CASKSRESSYNEQFF
few	NA	TRBV6-7	TRBJ2-7	TGTGCCAGCAGTTACATTACAACCTACGAGCAGTACTTC	CASSYITTYEQYF
NA	TRBD2	TRBV5-1	TRBJ2-3	TGCGCCAGCAGCTCGGGACTAGCGGAAAGCACAGATACGCAGTATTTT	CASSSGLAESTDTQYF
NA	NA	TRBV3-1/TRBV3-2	TRBJ2-4	TGTGCCAGCAGCCAAGGGGACGGAAACATTCAGTACTTC	CASSQGDGNIQYF
NA	TRBD2	TRBV6-1	TRBJ2-5	TGTGCCAGCAGTGAAGTGGTGGGGAGGGCCAAAGAGACCCAGTACTTC	CASSEVVGRAKETQYF
once	TRBD1	TRBV7-8	TRBJ1-1	TGTGCCAGCAGCTTAGCGCCGGGACAGGGCAGATTGATGAACACTGAAGCTTTCTTT	CASSLAPGQGRLMNTEAFF
NA	NA	TRBV9	TRBJ1-2	TGTGCCAGCAGCGTAGACTTGAGGAGGGGGGAGCGGGGCTACACCTTC	CASSVDLRRGERGYTF
NA	NA	TRBV5-1	TRBJ2-3	TGCGCCAGCAGCTTGGGTGTCGGGGGCAGCACAGATACGCAGTATTTT	CASSLGVGGSTDTQYF
NA	NA	TRBV29-1	TRBJ2-7	TGCAGCGTGGCACCGGGGACCTACGAGCAGTACTTC	CSVAPGTYEQYF
NA	NA	TRBV5-1	TRBJ1-1	TGCGCCAGCAGCTCGGCTGAAAGGGGAGGAACTGAAGCTTTCTTT	CASSSAERGGTEAFF
NA	NA	TRBV7-9	TRBJ2-2	TGTGCCAGCAGCCGGGTGGGTAGCGGAAACACCGGGGAGCTGTTTTTT	CASSRVGSGNTGELFF
NA	NA	TRBV7-2	TRBJ2-7	TGTGCCAGCAGCTTAGGTCCTACCAACTACGAGCAGTACTTC	CASSLGPTNYEQYF
few	TRBD1	TRBV24-1	TRBJ1-4	TGTGCCACCAGTGATGCAGGACAGGGTGATGAAAAACTGTTTTTT	CATSDAGQGDEKLFF
NA	TRBD1	TRBV2	TRBJ1-5	TGTGCCATCCAGGGGGCGTTAGGGCAGCCCCAGCATTTT	CAIQGALGQPQHF
NA	NA	TRBV14	TRBJ1-4	TGTGCCAGCAGCCAAGGTAGCCGAGCAACTAATGAAAAACTGTTTTTT	CASSQGSRATNEKLFF
NA	TRBD2	TRBV7-9	TRBJ2-1	TGTGCCAGCAGTAGACTAGCGCGGGTTTACAATGAGCAGTTCTTC	CASSRLARVYNEQFF
NA	NA	TRBV5-1	TRBJ1-3	TGCGCCAGCAGCTTGGCAGGGGCTCTCTCTGGAAACACCATATATTTT	CASSLAGALSGNTIYF
NA	NA	TRBV10-3	TRBJ2-7	TGTGCCATCAGCCCCCGAGGTTACGAGCAGTACTTC	CAISPRGYEQYF
NA	NA	TRBV27	TRBJ2-7	TGTGCCAGCAGTTCAACCCGACACAGGCAGTACTTC	CASSSTRHRQYF
once	TRBD1	TRBV3-1/TRBV3-2	TRBJ1-2	TGTGCCAGCAGCCACCGCCCAGGGGGCGGCTACACCTTC	CASSHRPGGGYTF
NA	TRBD1	TRBV6-5	TRBJ1-1	TGTGCCAGCAGCCCACAGGGGGACACTGAAGCTTTCTTT	CASSPQGDTEAFF
NA	NA	TRBV7-6	TRBJ2-1	TGTGCCAGCAGCTCCTCAATAACGAGGAGTGAGCAGTTCTTC	CASSSSITRSEQFF
NA	NA	TRBV28	TRBJ1-2	TGTGCCAGCAGTGTCCATATAGGTAACTATGGCTACACCTTC	CASSVHIGNYGYTF
NA	NA	TRBV9	TRBJ2-2	TGTGCCAGCAGCGCCTCACTGGGACAAGGCAACACCGGGGAGCTGTTTTTT	CASSASLGQGNTGELFF
NA	NA	TRBV7-6	TRBJ1-6	TGTGCCAGCAGCCCTCGGCCGTCTAATTCACCCCTCCACTTT	CASSPRPSNSPLHF
NA	TRBD2	TRBV5-4	TRBJ2-1	TGTGCCAGCAGCTTTAGCCCTGGACTAGCGGGAGTAAGTGAGCAGTTCTTC	CASSFSPGLAGVSEQFF
NA	TRBD1	TRBV6-6	TRBJ1-2	TGTGCCAGCAGTTACTCGACAGGGGACTATGGCTACACCTTC	CASSYSTGDYGYTF
NA	NA	TRBV6-2/TRBV6-3	TRBJ2-5	TGTGCCAGCAGTTACACTGCCCCGGGGGCGGCGACCCAGTACTTC	CASSYTAPGAATQYF
NA	TRBD2	TRBV6-5	TRBJ2-7	TGTGCCAGCAGTTGGAGTGTGGCGGGAGAAGTCTACGAGCAGTACTTC	CASSWSVAGEVYEQYF
few	NA	TRBV4-3	TRBJ1-4	TGCGCCAGCAGCCAAGTCGGCGGTAATGAAAAACTGTTTTTT	CASSQVGGNEKLFF
NA	NA	TRBV4-3	TRBJ1-2	TGCGCCAGCAGCCAAGAAGGGGGCTATGGCTACACCTTC	CASSQEGGYGYTF
NA	TRBD2	TRBV5-4	TRBJ2-5	TGTGCCAGCAGCTTGGGGGCTAGCGGGCCCCAAGAGACCCAGTACTTC	CASSLGASGPQETQYF
NA	NA	TRBV6-5	TRBJ1-1	TGTGCCAGCAGTCCTCATTTAATGAACACTGAAGCTTTCTTT	CASSPHLMNTEAFF
NA	NA	TRBV28	TRBJ2-3	TGTGCCAGCAGTGAGCGGACAGATACGCAGTATTTT	CASSERTDTQYF
NA	NA	TRBV19	TRBJ1-1	TGTGCCAGTAGTATGGTGGGGCTGAACACTGAAGCTTTCTTT	CASSMVGLNTEAFF
NA	NA	TRBV6-2/TRBV6-3	TRBJ1-2	TGTGCCAGCAGTTTGGCAGGCGGCTACACCTTC	CASSLAGGYTF
NA	NA	TRBV6-1	TRBJ2-1	TGTGCCAGCAGTGAAGCGCGCGGGCCGCTTAATGAGCAGTTCTTC	CASSEARGPLNEQFF